This is a list of T cell receptor beta chains from one sample in a study of response to subunit inactivated influenza vaccine. TCRdb called the RT-PCR reads again in MiXCR, with one record for every CDR3 protein. The table has about 620,000 distinct CDR3 sequences, approximately 12% seen once. The specimen was PBMCs from blood, collected on the day of vaccination. Receptors were obtained from a man aged 45-65 years who received an inactivated influenza vaccine. The CDR3 runs from the conserved cysteine through the conserved F or W. Each record gives: J gene, V gene, D gene, clone size, CDR3 DNA, CDR3 protein. A D gene is named only where the DNA matches it firmly. Clone size is shown for a subset of rows, as once, few, many or a class of expanded clone.

J gene: TRBJ2-1
V gene: TRBV13
D gene: TRBD1
clone size: -
CDR3 DNA: TGTGCCAGCAGCCACAGGGGGGATGAGCAGTTCTTC
CDR3 protein: CASSHRGDEQFF

J gene: TRBJ2-1
V gene: TRBV24-1
D gene: -
clone size: few
CDR3 DNA: TGTGCCACCAGTGAGGCCGGACGGAACAATGAGCAGTTCTTC
CDR3 protein: CATSEAGRNNEQFF

J gene: TRBJ2-3
V gene: TRBV27
D gene: -
clone size: -
CDR3 DNA: TGTGCCAGCAGTTTAGAATTTCGGGGCACAGATACGCAGTATTTT
CDR3 protein: CASSLEFRGTDTQYF

J gene: TRBJ2-1
V gene: TRBV6-2/TRBV6-3
D gene: TRBD2
clone size: many
CDR3 DNA: TGTGCCAGCAGTTACCCTAGCGGGAGTAGAGATGAGCAGTTCTTC
CDR3 protein: CASSYPSGSRDEQFF

J gene: TRBJ2-3
V gene: TRBV28
D gene: -
clone size: many
CDR3 DNA: TGTGCCAGCAGTTTGACCTTAACAGATACGCAGTATTTT
CDR3 protein: CASSLTLTDTQYF

J gene: TRBJ2-3
V gene: TRBV27
D gene: TRBD2
clone size: many
CDR3 DNA: TGTGCCAGCAGTTCGGGACTAGCGGGATCCGATACGCAGTATTTT
CDR3 protein: CASSSGLAGSDTQYF

J gene: TRBJ2-7
V gene: TRBV29-1
D gene: TRBD1
clone size: -
CDR3 DNA: TGCAGCGTTGAAGTTATGGGTTTGAACAGGGGGCCTACCTACGAGCAGTACTTC
CDR3 protein: CSVEVMGLNRGPTYEQYF

J gene: TRBJ1-4
V gene: TRBV11-2
D gene: -
clone size: many
CDR3 DNA: TGTGCCAGCAGCTTGGTTCCTAATGAAAAACTGTTTTTT
CDR3 protein: CASSLVPNEKLFF

J gene: TRBJ2-7
V gene: TRBV5-6
D gene: -
clone size: -
CDR3 DNA: TGTGCCAGCAGCGTAGACAGGTTGTCGGGCGAGCAGTACTTC
CDR3 protein: CASSVDRLSGEQYF

J gene: TRBJ1-6
V gene: TRBV7-9
D gene: TRBD1
clone size: few
CDR3 DNA: TGTGCCAGCAGTCAGAGACAGGGCAGGGATTCACCCCTCCACTTT
CDR3 protein: CASSQRQGRDSPLHF

J gene: TRBJ2-7
V gene: TRBV6-6
D gene: -
clone size: few
CDR3 DNA: TGTGCCAGCACTGACCCGGGCAACTACGAGCAGTACTTC
CDR3 protein: CASTDPGNYEQYF

J gene: TRBJ2-4
V gene: TRBV15
D gene: TRBD1
clone size: -
CDR3 DNA: TGTGCCACCAATGGACAGGGGGCTAGCAAAAACATTCAGTACTTC
CDR3 protein: CATNGQGASKNIQYF

J gene: TRBJ2-5
V gene: TRBV5-1
D gene: -
clone size: few
CDR3 DNA: TGCGCCAGCAGCATCGGGACACTCCAAGAGACCCAGTACTTC
CDR3 protein: CASSIGTLQETQYF

J gene: TRBJ1-3
V gene: TRBV7-2
D gene: -
clone size: -
CDR3 DNA: TGTGCCAGCAGCTTATCAGGGGCGGGGGGAAACACCATATATTTT
CDR3 protein: CASSLSGAGGNTIYF

J gene: TRBJ2-1
V gene: TRBV18
D gene: TRBD1
clone size: -
CDR3 DNA: TGTGCCAGCTCCCCGGGACAGGGAGGGTATGAGCAGTTCTTC
CDR3 protein: CASSPGQGGYEQFF

J gene: TRBJ2-1
V gene: TRBV5-1
D gene: TRBD2
clone size: few
CDR3 DNA: TGCGCCAGCAGCTGGCACCAGCGGGGGGGCCGGGGGGAGCAGTTCTTC
CDR3 protein: CASSWHQRGGRGEQFF

J gene: TRBJ2-5
V gene: TRBV6-6
D gene: -
clone size: few
CDR3 DNA: TGTGCCAGCAGTTCTTACAGGGAGACCCAGTACTTC
CDR3 protein: CASSSYRETQYF

J gene: TRBJ1-5
V gene: TRBV7-2
D gene: -
clone size: -
CDR3 DNA: TGTGCCAGCAGCTTAGACCCAGGGCATCAGCCCCAGCATTTT
CDR3 protein: CASSLDPGHQPQHF

J gene: TRBJ2-2
V gene: TRBV30
D gene: -
clone size: -
CDR3 DNA: TGTGCCTGGACTGACAAGTACAGGAACACCGGGGAGCTGTTTTTT
CDR3 protein: CAWTDKYRNTGELFF

J gene: TRBJ2-2
V gene: TRBV5-5
D gene: TRBD2
clone size: -
CDR3 DNA: TGTGCCAGCAGCTTTAGCGGGGGGTTGACCACCGGGGAGCTGTTTTTT
CDR3 protein: CASSFSGGLTTGELFF

J gene: TRBJ2-2
V gene: TRBV4-2
D gene: TRBD2
clone size: many
CDR3 DNA: TGTGCCAGCAGCCAAGAAGCGGGGACCGGGGAGCTGTTTTTT
CDR3 protein: CASSQEAGTGELFF

J gene: TRBJ1-1
V gene: TRBV3-1
D gene: -
clone size: few
CDR3 DNA: TGTGCCAGCAGCCAATTCCAGGGACGGAACACTGAAGCTTTCTTT
CDR3 protein: CASSQFQGRNTEAFF

J gene: TRBJ2-7
V gene: TRBV12-3/TRBV12-4
D gene: -
clone size: many
CDR3 DNA: TGTGCCAGCAGTTTTGCCGGGACCTCCTACGAGCAGTACTTC
CDR3 protein: CASSFAGTSYEQYF

J gene: TRBJ1-5
V gene: TRBV4-1
D gene: TRBD1
clone size: -
CDR3 DNA: TGCGCCAGCAGCCAAGTGGGACAGGGGGGCAATCAGCCCCAGCATTTT
CDR3 protein: CASSQVGQGGNQPQHF

J gene: TRBJ2-2
V gene: TRBV12-3/TRBV12-4
D gene: -
clone size: -
CDR3 DNA: TGTGCCAGCAGGAGACCTGACACCCACACCGGGGAGCCGTTTTTT
CDR3 protein: CASRRPDTHTGEPFF

J gene: TRBJ2-1
V gene: TRBV12-3/TRBV12-4
D gene: -
clone size: many
CDR3 DNA: TGTGCCAGCACGGGGCGGCGGCTCGTCAATGAGCAGTTCTTC
CDR3 protein: CASTGRRLVNEQFF

J gene: TRBJ2-7
V gene: TRBV12-3/TRBV12-4
D gene: -
clone size: -
CDR3 DNA: TGTGCCAGCAGCACCGGCGCTTCTAGCTCCTACGAGCAGTACTTC
CDR3 protein: CASSTGASSSYEQYF

J gene: TRBJ2-2
V gene: TRBV12-3/TRBV12-4
D gene: -
clone size: many
CDR3 DNA: TGTGCCAGCAGTACCCGGGACGGGTACACCGGGGAGCTGTTTTTT
CDR3 protein: CASSTRDGYTGELFF

J gene: TRBJ2-3
V gene: TRBV28
D gene: -
clone size: few
CDR3 DNA: TGTGCCAGCAGTTTTGAGGGAGTTGGCCCAGATACGCAGTATTTT
CDR3 protein: CASSFEGVGPDTQYF

J gene: TRBJ2-1
V gene: TRBV15
D gene: TRBD2
clone size: few
CDR3 DNA: TGTGCCACCAGCAGAGATCTCTCCCTAGCGGGATCAAGGTCCTACAATGAGCAGTTCTTC
CDR3 protein: CATSRDLSLAGSRSYNEQFF

J gene: TRBJ2-3
V gene: TRBV11-2
D gene: TRBD1
clone size: many
CDR3 DNA: TGTGCCAGCAGGAAAGGACAGGTGACCCTTATGGATACGCAGTATTTT
CDR3 protein: CASRKGQVTLMDTQYF

J gene: TRBJ1-4
V gene: TRBV20-1
D gene: -
clone size: few
CDR3 DNA: TGCAGTGCTACCCGGACAGTCCGGGAAAAACTGTTTTTT
CDR3 protein: CSATRTVREKLFF

J gene: TRBJ1-5
V gene: TRBV7-9
D gene: -
clone size: few
CDR3 DNA: TGTGCCAGCAGCTTAGGACAGATGAATCAGCCCCAGCATTTT
CDR3 protein: CASSLGQMNQPQHF

J gene: TRBJ1-2
V gene: TRBV14
D gene: -
clone size: few
CDR3 DNA: TGTGCCAGCAGCCAAGGAAACAGGGCTCTTGGCTACACCTTC
CDR3 protein: CASSQGNRALGYTF

J gene: TRBJ2-2
V gene: TRBV9
D gene: -
clone size: -
CDR3 DNA: TGTGCCAGCAGCGTCCAGGGTGGCACCGGGGAGCTGTTTTTT
CDR3 protein: CASSVQGGTGELFF

J gene: TRBJ2-5
V gene: TRBV6-5
D gene: -
clone size: -
CDR3 DNA: TGTGCCAGCAGACAGGGCGGAACCCAGTACTTC
CDR3 protein: CASRQGGTQYF

J gene: TRBJ2-7
V gene: TRBV10-3
D gene: TRBD1
clone size: -
CDR3 DNA: TGTGCCATCAGTGACCCCTCGGGACAGGCTCCGATGAGCCTCTACGAGCAGTACTTC
CDR3 protein: CAISDPSGQAPMSLYEQYF

J gene: TRBJ2-3
V gene: TRBV28
D gene: TRBD2
clone size: -
CDR3 DNA: TGTGCCAGCAGTACCCCTGGCGGGGGGGCAGATACGCAGTATTTT
CDR3 protein: CASSTPGGGADTQYF

J gene: TRBJ2-1
V gene: TRBV18
D gene: -
clone size: few
CDR3 DNA: TGTGCCAGCTCACCACCGGTACGGGGGCCCCGCAATGAGCAGTTCTTC
CDR3 protein: CASSPPVRGPRNEQFF

J gene: TRBJ1-1
V gene: TRBV12-3/TRBV12-4
D gene: -
clone size: many
CDR3 DNA: TGTGCCAGCAGTTCCCGGGCTCAGTACACTGAAGCTTTCTTT
CDR3 protein: CASSSRAQYTEAFF

J gene: TRBJ2-3
V gene: TRBV25-1
D gene: -
clone size: many
CDR3 DNA: TGTGCCAGCAGCAGAGTTAATACGCAGTATTTT
CDR3 protein: CASSRVNTQYF

J gene: TRBJ2-5
V gene: TRBV4-3
D gene: -
clone size: many
CDR3 DNA: TGCGCCAGCAGCCAAGATGGGGGGCGAGAGACCCAGTACTTC
CDR3 protein: CASSQDGGRETQYF

J gene: TRBJ2-7
V gene: TRBV3-1
D gene: TRBD1
clone size: few
CDR3 DNA: TGTGCCAGCAGCCAAGCAGGGGGAAGGGGCTACGAGCAGTACTTC
CDR3 protein: CASSQAGGRGYEQYF

J gene: TRBJ2-7
V gene: TRBV6-2/TRBV6-3
D gene: TRBD2
clone size: few
CDR3 DNA: TGTGCCAGCAGTTACTCGATGCCGGGAGGCGAGCAGTACTTC
CDR3 protein: CASSYSMPGGEQYF

J gene: TRBJ2-3
V gene: TRBV5-1
D gene: -
clone size: many
CDR3 DNA: TGCGCCAGCAGCCGCCAGGATACGCAGTATTTT
CDR3 protein: CASSRQDTQYF

J gene: TRBJ2-5
V gene: TRBV7-9
D gene: -
clone size: -
CDR3 DNA: TGTGCCAGCAGCTTAGGTGGCGCCGTGACCCAGTACTTC
CDR3 protein: CASSLGGAVTQYF

J gene: TRBJ2-3
V gene: TRBV11-2
D gene: -
clone size: many
CDR3 DNA: TGTGCCAGCAGCTTAGGCGGCTATAGCACAGATACGCAGTATTTT
CDR3 protein: CASSLGGYSTDTQYF

J gene: TRBJ1-3
V gene: TRBV5-5
D gene: -
clone size: few
CDR3 DNA: TGTGCCAGCAGCTCCTGGATCTCTGGAAACACCATATATTTT
CDR3 protein: CASSSWISGNTIYF

J gene: TRBJ1-5
V gene: TRBV7-2
D gene: -
clone size: -
CDR3 DNA: TGTGCCAGCAGCGAAGGGTGGATTCAGCCCCAGCATTTT
CDR3 protein: CASSEGWIQPQHF

J gene: TRBJ2-7
V gene: TRBV7-2
D gene: TRBD2
clone size: few
CDR3 DNA: TGTGCCAGCAGCTTAGATACTAGCGGGGGGGTCTACGAGCAGTACTTC
CDR3 protein: CASSLDTSGGVYEQYF

J gene: TRBJ1-1
V gene: TRBV20-1
D gene: -
clone size: few
CDR3 DNA: TGCAGTGCTAGAGATCCCCGGAGATACTTGAACACTGAAGCTTTCTTT
CDR3 protein: CSARDPRRYLNTEAFF

J gene: TRBJ2-1
V gene: TRBV29-1
D gene: TRBD2
clone size: few
CDR3 DNA: TGCAGCGTAACGGGACTAGCGCCGAGCTCCTACAATGAGCAGTTCTTC
CDR3 protein: CSVTGLAPSSYNEQFF

J gene: TRBJ1-2
V gene: TRBV30
D gene: TRBD1
clone size: few
CDR3 DNA: TGTGCCTGGAGTCGGACAGGCAACTATGGCTACACCTTC
CDR3 protein: CAWSRTGNYGYTF

J gene: TRBJ1-5
V gene: TRBV29-1
D gene: -
clone size: -
CDR3 DNA: TGCAGCTTCCGGGACAATAATCAGCCCCAGCATTTT
CDR3 protein: CSFRDNNQPQHF

J gene: TRBJ2-2
V gene: TRBV6-2/TRBV6-3
D gene: -
clone size: few
CDR3 DNA: TGTGCCAGCAGTTACCGGGGACAATACACCGGGGAGCTGTTTTTT
CDR3 protein: CASSYRGQYTGELFF

J gene: TRBJ2-3
V gene: TRBV5-5
D gene: -
clone size: few
CDR3 DNA: TGTGCCAGCAGCTCAGGGTTTAGGGCAGATACGCAGTATTTT
CDR3 protein: CASSSGFRADTQYF

J gene: TRBJ2-1
V gene: TRBV5-1
D gene: TRBD2
clone size: few
CDR3 DNA: TGCGCCAGCAGCTGGACTAGCGCCAGCTCCTACAATGAGCAGTTCTTC
CDR3 protein: CASSWTSASSYNEQFF